This T cell receptor (beta chain) was observed in a study of early T cells in non-severe SARS-CoV-2 infection. Regarding the study as a whole: The matching step, a VDJdb search, favored anti-spike CD8 responses and missed private and CD4 specificities.

This CDR3 region has 13 residues. V lost 4 bases and J 3 bases, leaving 6 bases between the germline ends. Details on this clonotype: Its specificity is unknown.

Molecules of cDNA were individually given unique molecular identifiers that were attached to them. A single record per CDR3 protein comes from TCRdb applying MiXCR to the 5' RACE reads. This sample has 60,000 to 75,000 distinct CDR3 sequences, with around 13% found just once. The receptor comes from an adult who was a healthcare worker with PCR-confirmed SARS-CoV-2 infection or an uninfected control (not recorded which). V and J are TRBV12-3 or TRBV12-4 and TRBJ2-2; D is unresolved. The material sequenced was whole blood, taken at baseline. The CDR3 region is CASSSRHTGELFF. CDR3 nucleotide sequence: TGTGCCAGCAGTTCCCGACACACCGGGGAGCTGTTTTTT.